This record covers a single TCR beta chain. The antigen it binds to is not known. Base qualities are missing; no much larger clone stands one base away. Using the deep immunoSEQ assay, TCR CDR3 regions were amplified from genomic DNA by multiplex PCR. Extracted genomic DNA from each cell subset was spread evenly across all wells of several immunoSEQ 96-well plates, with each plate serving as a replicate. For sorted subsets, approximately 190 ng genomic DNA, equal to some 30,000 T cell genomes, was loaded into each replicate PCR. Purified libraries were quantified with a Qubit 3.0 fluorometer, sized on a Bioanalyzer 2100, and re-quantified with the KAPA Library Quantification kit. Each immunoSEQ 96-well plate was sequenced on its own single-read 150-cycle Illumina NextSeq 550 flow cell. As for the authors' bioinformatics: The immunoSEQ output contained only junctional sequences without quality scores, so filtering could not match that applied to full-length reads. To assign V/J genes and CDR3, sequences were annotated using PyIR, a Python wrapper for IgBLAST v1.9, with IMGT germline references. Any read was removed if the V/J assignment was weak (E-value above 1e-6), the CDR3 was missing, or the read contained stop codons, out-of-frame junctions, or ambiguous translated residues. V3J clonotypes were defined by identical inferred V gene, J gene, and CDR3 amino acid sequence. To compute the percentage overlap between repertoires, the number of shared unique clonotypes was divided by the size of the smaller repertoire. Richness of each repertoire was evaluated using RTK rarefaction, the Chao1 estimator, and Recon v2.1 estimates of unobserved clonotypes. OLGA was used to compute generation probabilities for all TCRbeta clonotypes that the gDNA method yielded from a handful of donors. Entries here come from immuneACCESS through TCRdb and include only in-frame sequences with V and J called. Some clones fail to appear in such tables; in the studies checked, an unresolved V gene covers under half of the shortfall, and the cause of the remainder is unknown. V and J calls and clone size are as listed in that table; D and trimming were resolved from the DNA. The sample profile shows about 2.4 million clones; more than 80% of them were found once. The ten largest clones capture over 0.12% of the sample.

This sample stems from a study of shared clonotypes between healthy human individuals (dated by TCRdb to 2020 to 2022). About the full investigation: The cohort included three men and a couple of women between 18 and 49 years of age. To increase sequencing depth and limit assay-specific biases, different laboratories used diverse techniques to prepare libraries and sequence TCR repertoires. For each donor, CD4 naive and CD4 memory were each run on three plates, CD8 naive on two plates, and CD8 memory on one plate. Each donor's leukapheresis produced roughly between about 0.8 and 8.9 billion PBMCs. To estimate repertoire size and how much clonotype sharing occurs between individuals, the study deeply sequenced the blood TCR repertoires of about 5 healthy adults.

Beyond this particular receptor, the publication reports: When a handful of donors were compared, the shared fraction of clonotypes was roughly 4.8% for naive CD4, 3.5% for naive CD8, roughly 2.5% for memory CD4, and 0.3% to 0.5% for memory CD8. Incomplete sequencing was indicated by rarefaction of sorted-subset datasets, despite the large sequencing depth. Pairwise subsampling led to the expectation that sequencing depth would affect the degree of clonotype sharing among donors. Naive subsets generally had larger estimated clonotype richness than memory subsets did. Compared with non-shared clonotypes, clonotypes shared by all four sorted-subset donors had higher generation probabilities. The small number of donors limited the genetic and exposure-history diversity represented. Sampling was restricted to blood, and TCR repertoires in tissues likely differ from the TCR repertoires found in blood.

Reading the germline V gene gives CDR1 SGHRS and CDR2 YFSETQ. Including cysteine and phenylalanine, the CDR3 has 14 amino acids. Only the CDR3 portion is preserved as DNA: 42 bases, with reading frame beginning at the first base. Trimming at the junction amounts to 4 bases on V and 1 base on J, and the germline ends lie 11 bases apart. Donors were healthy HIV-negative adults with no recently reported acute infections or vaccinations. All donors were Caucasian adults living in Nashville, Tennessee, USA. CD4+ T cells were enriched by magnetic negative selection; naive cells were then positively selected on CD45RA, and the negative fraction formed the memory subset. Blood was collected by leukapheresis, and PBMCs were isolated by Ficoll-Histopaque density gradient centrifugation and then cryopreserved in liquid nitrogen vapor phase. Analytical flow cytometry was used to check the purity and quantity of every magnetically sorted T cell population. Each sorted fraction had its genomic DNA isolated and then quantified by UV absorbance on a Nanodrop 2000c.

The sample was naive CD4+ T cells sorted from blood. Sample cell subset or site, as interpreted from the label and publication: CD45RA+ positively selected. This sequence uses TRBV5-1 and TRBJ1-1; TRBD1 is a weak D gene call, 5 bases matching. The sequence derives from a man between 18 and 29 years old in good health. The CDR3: CASSRQTSNTEAFF. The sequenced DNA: TGCGCCAGCAGCCGACAGACTTCGAACACTGAAGCTTTCTTT.